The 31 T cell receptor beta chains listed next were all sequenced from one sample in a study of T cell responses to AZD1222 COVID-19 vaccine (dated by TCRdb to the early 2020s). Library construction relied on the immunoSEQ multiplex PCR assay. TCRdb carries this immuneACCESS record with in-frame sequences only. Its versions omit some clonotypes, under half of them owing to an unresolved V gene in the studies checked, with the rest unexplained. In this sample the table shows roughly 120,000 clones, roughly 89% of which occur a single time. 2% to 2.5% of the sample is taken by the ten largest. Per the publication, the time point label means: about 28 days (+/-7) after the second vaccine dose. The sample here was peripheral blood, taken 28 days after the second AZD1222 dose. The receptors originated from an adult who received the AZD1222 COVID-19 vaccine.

The CDR3 region is CASSSSDIYEQYF. DNA for the CDR3: TGTGCCAGCAGTTCATCGGACATCTACGAGCAGTACTTC. V gene TRBV27 combines with J gene TRBJ2-7, with D perhaps matching TRBD1 (5 bases). Trimming took off 4 bases at V and 3 bases at J, with 10 bases between the two ends. The CDR3 length is 13 residues. Germline-derived CDR1 and CDR2 are MNHEY and SMNVEV (reference sequence).

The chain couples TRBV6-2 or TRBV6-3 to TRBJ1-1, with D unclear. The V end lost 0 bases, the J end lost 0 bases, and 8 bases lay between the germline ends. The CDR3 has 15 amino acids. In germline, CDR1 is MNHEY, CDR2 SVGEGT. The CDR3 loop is CASSYSSGLNTEAFF. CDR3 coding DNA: TGTGCCAGCAGTTACTCGTCAGGACTGAACACTGAAGCTTTCTTT.

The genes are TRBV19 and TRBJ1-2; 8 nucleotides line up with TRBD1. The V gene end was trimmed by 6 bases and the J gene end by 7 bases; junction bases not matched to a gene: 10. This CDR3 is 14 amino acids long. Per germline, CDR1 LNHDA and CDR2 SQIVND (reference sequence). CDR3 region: CASSRTGPYGGYTF. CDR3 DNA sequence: TGTGCCAGTAGCCGGACAGGGCCCTACGGTGGCTACACCTTC.

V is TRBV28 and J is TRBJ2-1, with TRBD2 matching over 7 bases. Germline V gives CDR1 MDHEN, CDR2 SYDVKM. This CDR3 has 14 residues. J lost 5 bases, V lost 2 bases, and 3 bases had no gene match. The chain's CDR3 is CASSLGTTHNEQFF. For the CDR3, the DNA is TGTGCCAGCAGTTTAGGGACTACCCACAATGAGCAGTTCTTC.

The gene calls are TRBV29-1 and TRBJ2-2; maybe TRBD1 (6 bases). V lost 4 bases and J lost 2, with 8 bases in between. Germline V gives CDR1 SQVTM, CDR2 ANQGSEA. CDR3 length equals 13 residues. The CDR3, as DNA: TGCAGCGTTGCCAGGGGAAACACCGGGGAGCTGTTTTTT. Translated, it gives CSVARGNTGELFF.

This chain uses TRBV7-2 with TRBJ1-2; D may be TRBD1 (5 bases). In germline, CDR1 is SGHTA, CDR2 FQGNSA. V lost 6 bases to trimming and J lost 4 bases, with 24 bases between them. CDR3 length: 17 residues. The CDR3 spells CASRSDGAESTPYGYTF. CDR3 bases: TGTGCCAGCAGAAGTGATGGGGCGGAGTCCACCCCCTATGGCTACACCTTC.

CDR3 loop: CASSCYSGGGNQPQHF. The CDR3, as DNA: TGTGCCAGCAGTTGTTATTCAGGGGGGGGCAATCAGCCCCAGCATTTT. The chain employs TRBV11-3 and TRBJ1-5, with 7 bases lining up with TRBD1. J was trimmed by 2 bases and V by 6 bases; bases with no gene match: 10. Germline assignment: CDR1 SGHNT and CDR2 YENEEA. This CDR3 has 16 residues.

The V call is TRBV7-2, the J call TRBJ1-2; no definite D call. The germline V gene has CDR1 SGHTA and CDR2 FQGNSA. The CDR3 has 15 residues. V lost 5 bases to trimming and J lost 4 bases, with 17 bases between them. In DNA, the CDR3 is TGTGCCAGCAGCCAGTCAGTTCTCACTACCTATGGCTACACCTTC. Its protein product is CASSQSVLTTYGYTF.

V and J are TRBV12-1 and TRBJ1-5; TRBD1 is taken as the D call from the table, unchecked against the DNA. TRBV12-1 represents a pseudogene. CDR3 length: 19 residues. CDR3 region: CASSFAVSGTGAPNQPQHF. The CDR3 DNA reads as TGTGCCAGCAGCTTCGCCGTTTCGGGGACAGGGGCACCAAATCAGCCCCAGCATTTT.

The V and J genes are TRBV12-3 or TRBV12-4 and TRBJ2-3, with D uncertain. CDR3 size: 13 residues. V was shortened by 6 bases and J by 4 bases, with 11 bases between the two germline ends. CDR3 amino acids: CASSSLAPDTQYF. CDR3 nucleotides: TGTGCCAGCAGCTCATTAGCCCCAGATACGCAGTATTTT.

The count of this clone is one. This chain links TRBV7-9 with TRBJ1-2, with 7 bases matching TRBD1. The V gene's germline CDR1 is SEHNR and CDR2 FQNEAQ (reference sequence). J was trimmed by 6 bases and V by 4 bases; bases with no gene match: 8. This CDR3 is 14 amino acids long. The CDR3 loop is CASSYGTALNGYTF. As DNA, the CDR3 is TGTGCCAGCAGCTACGGGACAGCGCTGAATGGCTACACCTTC.

As DNA, the CDR3 is TGTGCCAGCAGTTTATATAGAGGAAAGAACACTGAAGCTTTCTTT. Translation: CASSLYRGKNTEAFF. The rearrangement links TRBV27 to TRBJ1-1; D unresolved. The CDR3 length is 15 residues. The germline V gene has CDR1 MNHEY and CDR2 SMNVEV (reference sequence). V was clipped by 1 base and J by 1 base, with 10 bases between them.

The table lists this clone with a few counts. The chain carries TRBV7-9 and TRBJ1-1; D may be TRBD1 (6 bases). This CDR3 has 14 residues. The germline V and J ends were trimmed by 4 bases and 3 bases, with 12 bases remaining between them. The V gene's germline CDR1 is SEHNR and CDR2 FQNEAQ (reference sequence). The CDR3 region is CASSYREGDTEAFF. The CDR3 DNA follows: TGTGCCAGCAGCTACAGGGAAGGGGACACTGAAGCTTTCTTT.

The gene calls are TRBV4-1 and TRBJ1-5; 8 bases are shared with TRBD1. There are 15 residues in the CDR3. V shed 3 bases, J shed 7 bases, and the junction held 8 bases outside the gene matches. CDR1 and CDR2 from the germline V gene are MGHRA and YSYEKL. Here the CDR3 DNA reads TGCGCCAGCAGCCAGCCTGACAGGGGCAGCCAGCCCCAGCATTTT. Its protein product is CASSQPDRGSQPQHF.

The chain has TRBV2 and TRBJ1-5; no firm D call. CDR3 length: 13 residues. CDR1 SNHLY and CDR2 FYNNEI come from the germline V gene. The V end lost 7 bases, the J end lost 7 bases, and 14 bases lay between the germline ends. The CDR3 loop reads CASIQDPAQPQHF. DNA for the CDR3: TGTGCCAGCATCCAAGACCCCGCACAGCCCCAGCATTTT.

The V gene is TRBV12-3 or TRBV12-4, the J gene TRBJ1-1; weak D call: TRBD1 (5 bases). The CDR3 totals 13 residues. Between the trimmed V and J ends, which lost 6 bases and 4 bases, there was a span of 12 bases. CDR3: CASSWDVGTEAFF. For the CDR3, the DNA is TGTGCCAGCAGCTGGGACGTTGGCACTGAAGCTTTCTTT.

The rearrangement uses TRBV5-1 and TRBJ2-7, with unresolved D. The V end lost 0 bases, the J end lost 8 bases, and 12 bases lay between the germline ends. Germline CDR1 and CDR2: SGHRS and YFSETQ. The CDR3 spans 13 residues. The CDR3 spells CASSLEGPTKQYF. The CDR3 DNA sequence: TGCGCCAGCAGCTTGGAAGGGCCGACGAAGCAGTACTTC.

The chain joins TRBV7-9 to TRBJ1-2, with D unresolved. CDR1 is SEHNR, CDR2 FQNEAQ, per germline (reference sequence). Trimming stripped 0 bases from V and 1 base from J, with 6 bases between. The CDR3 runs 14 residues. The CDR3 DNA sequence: TGTGCCAGCAGCTTAGCACCTGTTAACTATGGCTACACCTTC. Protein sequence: CASSLAPVNYGYTF.

Here the CDR3 reads CASSQLGQMTNSPLHF. The CDR3 nucleotides are TGCGCCAGCAGCCAGTTGGGACAAATGACCAATTCACCCCTCCACTTT. V gene TRBV4-3 combines with J gene TRBJ1-6; TRBD1 might be the D (6 bases). This CDR3 comprises 16 residues. Per germline, CDR1 LGHNA and CDR2 YSLEER. Trimming cost V 3 bases and J 7 bases, with 16 bases left between them.

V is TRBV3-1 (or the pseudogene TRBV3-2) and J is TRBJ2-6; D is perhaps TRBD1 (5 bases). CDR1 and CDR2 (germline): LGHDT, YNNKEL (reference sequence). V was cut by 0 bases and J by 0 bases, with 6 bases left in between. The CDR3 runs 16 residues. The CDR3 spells CASSQDRVSGANVLTF. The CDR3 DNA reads TGTGCCAGCAGCCAAGACAGGGTCTCTGGGGCCAACGTCCTGACTTTC.

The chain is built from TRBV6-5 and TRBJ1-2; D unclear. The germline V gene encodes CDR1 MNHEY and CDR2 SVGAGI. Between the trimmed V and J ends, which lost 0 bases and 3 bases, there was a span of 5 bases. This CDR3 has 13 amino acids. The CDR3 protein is CASSYSTDYGYTF. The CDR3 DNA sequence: TGTGCCAGCAGTTACTCGACGGACTATGGCTACACCTTC.

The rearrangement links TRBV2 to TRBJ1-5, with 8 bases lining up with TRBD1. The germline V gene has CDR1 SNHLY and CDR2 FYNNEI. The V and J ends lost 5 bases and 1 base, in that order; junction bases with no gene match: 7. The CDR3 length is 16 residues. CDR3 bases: TGTGCCAGCAGTACAGACAGGGGTTCGAGCAATCAGCCCCAGCATTTT. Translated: CASSTDRGSSNQPQHF.

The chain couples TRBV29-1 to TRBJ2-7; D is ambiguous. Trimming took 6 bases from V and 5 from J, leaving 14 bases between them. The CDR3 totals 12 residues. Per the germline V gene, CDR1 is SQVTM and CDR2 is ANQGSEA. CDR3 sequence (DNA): TGCAGCGTCAAAACAGTCACGCACGAGCAGTACTTC. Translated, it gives CSVKTVTHEQYF.

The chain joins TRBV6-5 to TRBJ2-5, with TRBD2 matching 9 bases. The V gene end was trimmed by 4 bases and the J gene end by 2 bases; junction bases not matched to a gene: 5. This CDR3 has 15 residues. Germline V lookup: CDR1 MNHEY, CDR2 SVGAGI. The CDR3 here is CASSWRGGVQETQYF. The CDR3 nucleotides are TGTGCCAGCAGTTGGCGGGGGGGGGTACAAGAGACCCAGTACTTC.

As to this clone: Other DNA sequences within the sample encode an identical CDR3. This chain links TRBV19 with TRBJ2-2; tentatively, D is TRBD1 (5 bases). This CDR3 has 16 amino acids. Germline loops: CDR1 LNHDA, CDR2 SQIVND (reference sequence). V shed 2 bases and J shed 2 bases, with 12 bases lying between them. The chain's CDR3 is CASSIRGRINTGELFF. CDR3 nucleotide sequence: TGTGCCAGTAGTATAAGGGGTCGGATAAACACCGGGGAGCTGTTTTTT.

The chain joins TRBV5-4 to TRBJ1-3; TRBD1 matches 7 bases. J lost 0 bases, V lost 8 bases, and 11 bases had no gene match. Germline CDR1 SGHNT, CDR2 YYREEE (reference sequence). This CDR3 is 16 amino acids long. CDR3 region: CASNRGGTDSGNTIYF. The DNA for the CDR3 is TGTGCCAGTAACCGAGGGGGCACCGACTCTGGAAACACCATATATTTT.

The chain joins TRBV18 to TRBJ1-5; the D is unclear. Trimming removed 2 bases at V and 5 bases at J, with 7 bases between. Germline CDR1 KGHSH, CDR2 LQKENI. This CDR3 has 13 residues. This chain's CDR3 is CASSPDIDQPQHF. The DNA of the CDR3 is TGTGCCAGCTCACCAGACATTGATCAGCCCCAGCATTTT.

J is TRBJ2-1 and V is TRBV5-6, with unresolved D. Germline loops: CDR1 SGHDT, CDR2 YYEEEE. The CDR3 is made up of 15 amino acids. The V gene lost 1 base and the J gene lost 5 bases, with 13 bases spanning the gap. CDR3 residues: CASSLQLAVHNEQFF. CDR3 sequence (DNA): TGTGCCAGCAGCTTGCAGTTAGCAGTCCACAATGAGCAGTTCTTC. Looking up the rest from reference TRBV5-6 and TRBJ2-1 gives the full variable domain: DAGVTQSPTHLIKTRGQQVTLRCSPKSGHDTVSWYQQALGQGPQFIFQYYEEEERQRGNFPDRFSGHQFPNYSSELNVNALLLGDSALYLCASSLQLAVHNEQFFGPGTRLTVL.

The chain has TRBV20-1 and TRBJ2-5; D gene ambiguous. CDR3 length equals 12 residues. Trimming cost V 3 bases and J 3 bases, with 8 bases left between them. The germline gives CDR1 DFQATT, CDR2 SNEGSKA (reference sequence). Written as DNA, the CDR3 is TGCAGTGCTAGTCTTAGGAAAGAGACCCAGTACTTC. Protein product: CSASLRKETQYF.

This CDR3 is CASCSGSGNTIYF. CDR3 nucleotide sequence: TGCGCCAGCTGTTCGGGATCTGGAAACACCATATATTTT. V gene TRBV10-2 combines with J gene TRBJ1-3; the D is unclear. Germline V gene sequence: CDR1 WSHSY, CDR2 SAAADI. Trimming took 8 bases from V and 1 from J, leaving 9 bases between them. The CDR3 is made up of 13 amino acids.

CDR3 sequence: CASSSHYRGPQETQYF. The CDR3 DNA follows: TGTGCCAGCAGTTCTCACTATCGGGGTCCCCAAGAGACCCAGTACTTC. The chain is built from TRBV6-5 and TRBJ2-5, with D perhaps TRBD2 (5 bases). The CDR3 loop spans 16 amino acids. Per germline, CDR1 MNHEY and CDR2 SVGAGI. V was shortened by 4 bases and J by 1 base, with 16 bases between the two germline ends.